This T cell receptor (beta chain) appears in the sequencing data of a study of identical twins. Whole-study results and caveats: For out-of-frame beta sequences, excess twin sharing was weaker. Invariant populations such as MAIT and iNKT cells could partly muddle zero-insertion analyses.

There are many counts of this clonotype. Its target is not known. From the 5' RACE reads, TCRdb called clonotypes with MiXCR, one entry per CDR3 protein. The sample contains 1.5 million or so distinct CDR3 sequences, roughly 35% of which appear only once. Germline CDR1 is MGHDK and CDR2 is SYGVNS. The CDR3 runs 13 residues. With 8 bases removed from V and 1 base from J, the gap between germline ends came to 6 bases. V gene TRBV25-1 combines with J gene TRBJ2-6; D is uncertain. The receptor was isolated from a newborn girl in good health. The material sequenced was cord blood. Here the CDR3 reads CASLRSGANVLTF. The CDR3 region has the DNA TGTGCCAGCTTAAGATCTGGGGCCAACGTCCTGACTTTC.